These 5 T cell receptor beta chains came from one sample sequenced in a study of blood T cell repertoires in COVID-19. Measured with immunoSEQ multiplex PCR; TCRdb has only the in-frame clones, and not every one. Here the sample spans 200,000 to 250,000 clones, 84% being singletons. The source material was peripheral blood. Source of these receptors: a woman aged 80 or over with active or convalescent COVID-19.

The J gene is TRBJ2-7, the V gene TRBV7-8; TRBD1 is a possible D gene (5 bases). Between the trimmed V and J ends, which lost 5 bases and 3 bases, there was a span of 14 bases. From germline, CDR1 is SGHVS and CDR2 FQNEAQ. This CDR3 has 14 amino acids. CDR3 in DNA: TGTGCCAGCAGCCGCCCGAGTCAGGGCTACGAGCAGTACTTC. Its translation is CASSRPSQGYEQYF.

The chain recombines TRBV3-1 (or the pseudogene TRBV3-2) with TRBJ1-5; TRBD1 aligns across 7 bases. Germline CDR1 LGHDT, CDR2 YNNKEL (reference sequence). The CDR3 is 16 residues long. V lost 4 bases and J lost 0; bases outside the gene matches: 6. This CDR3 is CASSLLGTDSNQPQHF. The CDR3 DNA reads TGTGCCAGCAGCCTGCTCGGGACAGATAGCAATCAGCCCCAGCATTTT.

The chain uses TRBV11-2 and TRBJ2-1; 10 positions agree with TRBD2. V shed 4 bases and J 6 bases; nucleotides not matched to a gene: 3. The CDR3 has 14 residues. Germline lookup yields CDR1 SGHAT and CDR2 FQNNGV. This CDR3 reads CASSSTSGVNEQFF. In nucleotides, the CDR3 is TGTGCCAGCAGCTCCACTAGCGGGGTCAATGAGCAGTTCTTC.

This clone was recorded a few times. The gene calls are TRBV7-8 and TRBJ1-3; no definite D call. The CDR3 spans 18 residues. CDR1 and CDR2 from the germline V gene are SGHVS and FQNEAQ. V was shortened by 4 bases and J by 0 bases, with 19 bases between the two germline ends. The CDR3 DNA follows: TGTGCCAGCAGCTCCCTGGTTAACCCGCGGAGCTCTGGAAACACCATATATTTT. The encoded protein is CASSSLVNPRSSGNTIYF. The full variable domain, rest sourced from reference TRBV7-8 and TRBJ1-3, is GAGVSQSPRYKVAKRGQDVALRCDPISGHVSLFWYQQALGQGPEFLTYFQNEAQLDKSGLPSDRFFAERPEGSVSTLKIQRTQQEDSAVYLCASSSLVNPRSSGNTIYFGEGSWLTVV.

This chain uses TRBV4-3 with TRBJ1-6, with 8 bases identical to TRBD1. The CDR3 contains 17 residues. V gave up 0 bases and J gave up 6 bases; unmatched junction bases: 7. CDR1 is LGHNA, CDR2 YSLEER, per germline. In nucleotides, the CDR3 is TGCGCCAGCAGCCAAGAAATAGCAGGGGGCAGTAATTCACCCCTCCACTTT. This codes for CASSQEIAGGSNSPLHF.